Here is one T cell receptor (beta chain) with its context. This sample is drawn from a study of blood T cell repertoires in COVID-19. Overall study context: T cells, B-cell-depleted T cells, or PBMCs provided the cDNA or gDNA that served as material.

TCRdb's copy holds only in-frame clones and misses some; the assay was immunoSEQ multiplex PCR. The sample carries around 140,000 clones, 84% recorded once. The CDR3 totals 13 residues. Losses at the gene ends were 4 bases for V and 7 bases for J; bases not matched to a gene: 5. In germline, CDR1 is SGHDT, CDR2 YYEEEE. This receptor was obtained from a man in his sixties with active or convalescent COVID-19. Sequenced material: peripheral blood. This chain uses TRBV5-6 with TRBJ2-5; 9 bases fit TRBD1. CDR3 coding DNA: TGTGCCAGCAGCCGGGACAGGGTCGGGACCCAGTACTTC. Translation gives CASSRDRVGTQYF.